This T cell receptor beta chain is from a study of blood T cell repertoires in COVID-19. TCRdb's table, derived via immunoSEQ multiplex PCR, lists solely in-frame clones and lacks some. The repertoire holds 100,000 or so clones, approximately 90% seen once, with around 16% in the top ten. CDR1 and CDR2 from the germline V gene are SGHRS and YFSETQ. Trimming left V 1 base short and J 4 bases short, with 11 bases between. CDR3 size: 14 residues. Sequencing was carried out using peripheral blood. The clonotype originates from a man aged 50 or older with acute or convalescent COVID-19. This chain links TRBV5-1 with TRBJ1-1; no clear D. Written as DNA, the CDR3 is TGCGCCAGCAGCTTGTCCGGGGTTGTCACTGAAGCTTTCTTT. Amino acid sequence: CASSLSGVVTEAFF.